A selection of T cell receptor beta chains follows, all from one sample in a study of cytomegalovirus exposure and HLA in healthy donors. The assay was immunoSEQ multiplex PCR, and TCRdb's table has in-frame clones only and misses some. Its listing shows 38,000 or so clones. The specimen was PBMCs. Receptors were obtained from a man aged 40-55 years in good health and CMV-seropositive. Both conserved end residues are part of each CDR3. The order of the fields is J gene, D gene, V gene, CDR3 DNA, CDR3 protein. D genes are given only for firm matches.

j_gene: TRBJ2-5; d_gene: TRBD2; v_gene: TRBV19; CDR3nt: TGTGCCAGTAGTTTGAGGACTAGCGGGAGGGCTGGAGAGACCCAGTACTTC; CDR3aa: CASSLRTSGRAGETQYF
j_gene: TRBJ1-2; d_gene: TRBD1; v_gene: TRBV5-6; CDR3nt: TGTGCCAGCACCGTCGACAGGGGGGGCTACACCTTC; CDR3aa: CASTVDRGGYTF
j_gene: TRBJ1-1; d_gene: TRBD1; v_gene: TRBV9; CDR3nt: TGTGCCAGCAGCGTAGCCCCAGGGGGCCCTGAAGCTTTCTTT; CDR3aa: CASSVAPGGPEAFF
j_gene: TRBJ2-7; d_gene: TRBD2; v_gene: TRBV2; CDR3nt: TGTGCCAGCGGTCTAGCGGGAGGAGACGAGCAGTACTTC; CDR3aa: CASGLAGGDEQYF
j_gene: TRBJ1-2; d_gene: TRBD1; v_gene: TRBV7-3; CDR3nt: TGTGCCAGCAGCTTAACGGTGACAGGGACCTATGGCTACACCTTC; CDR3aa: CASSLTVTGTYGYTF
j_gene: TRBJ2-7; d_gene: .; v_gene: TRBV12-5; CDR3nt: TGTGCTAGTGAAAATGGGCCACAAGAAGAGCAGTACTTC; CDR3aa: CASENGPQEEQYF
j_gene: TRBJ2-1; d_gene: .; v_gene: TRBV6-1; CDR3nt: TGTGCCAGCAGTGAAAGCCCCAGGGGTTCTGAGCAGTTCTTC; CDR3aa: CASSESPRGSEQFF
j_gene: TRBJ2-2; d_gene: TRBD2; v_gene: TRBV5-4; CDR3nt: TGTGCCAGCAGCGGGAGGGGCGCGGGCACCGGGGAGCTGTTTTTT; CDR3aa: CASSGRGAGTGELFF
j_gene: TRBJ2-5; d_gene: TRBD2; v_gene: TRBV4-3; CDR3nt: TGCGCCAGCAGCCTCACTAGCGGTCTTAGAGAGCAGTACTTC; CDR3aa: CASSLTSGLREQYF
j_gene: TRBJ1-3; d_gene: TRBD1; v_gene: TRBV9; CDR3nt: TGTGCCAGCAGCGTGCAGGGGGCAGGTGGAAACACCATATATTTT; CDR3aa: CASSVQGAGGNTIYF
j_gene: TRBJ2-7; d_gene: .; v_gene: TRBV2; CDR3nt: TGTGCCAGCAGCCCCGGGACTTTCCCCTCCTACGAGCAGTACTTC; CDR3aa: CASSPGTFPSYEQYF
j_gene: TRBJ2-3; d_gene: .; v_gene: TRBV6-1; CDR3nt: TGTGCCAGCAGTGAAAGGGGCGGATTAAGCACAGATACGCAGTATTTT; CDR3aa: CASSERGGLSTDTQYF
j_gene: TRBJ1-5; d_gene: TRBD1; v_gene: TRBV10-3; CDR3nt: TGTGCCATCAGCCCCACAGGGGCGTATGACAATCAGCCCCAGCATTTT; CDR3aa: CAISPTGAYDNQPQHF
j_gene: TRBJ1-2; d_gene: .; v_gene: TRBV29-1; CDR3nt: TGCAGCGTTGAAGTTCCCCCAGGGACTGGTGGCTACACCTTC; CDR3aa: CSVEVPPGTGGYTF
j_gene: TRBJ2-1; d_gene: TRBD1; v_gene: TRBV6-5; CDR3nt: TGTGCCAGCAGTACCAGGGGGTGGGCCGACAATGAGCAGTTCTTC; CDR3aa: CASSTRGWADNEQFF
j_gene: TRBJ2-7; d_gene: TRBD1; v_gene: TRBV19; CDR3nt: TGTGCCAGTAGTACCCCGGACAGGGGCGAGCAGTACTTC; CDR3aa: CASSTPDRGEQYF
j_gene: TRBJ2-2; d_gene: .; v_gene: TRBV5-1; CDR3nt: TGCGCCAGCAGCCCGGGGGTTAGCTCGAACACCGGGGAGCTGTTTTTT; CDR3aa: CASSPGVSSNTGELFF
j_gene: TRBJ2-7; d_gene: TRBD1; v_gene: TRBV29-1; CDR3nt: TGCAGCGTCAGAAGGGAGGGGACAGGGTTTTTAGAGCAGTACTTC; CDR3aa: CSVRREGTGFLEQYF
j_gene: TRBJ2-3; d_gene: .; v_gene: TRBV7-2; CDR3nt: TGTGCCAGCAGCTTTGCGGGTTTGGATACGCAGTATTTT; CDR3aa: CASSFAGLDTQYF
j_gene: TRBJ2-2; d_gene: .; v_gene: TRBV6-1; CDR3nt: TGTGCCAGCAGTTCACGACAGATCACCGGGGAGCTGTTTTTT; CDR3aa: CASSSRQITGELFF
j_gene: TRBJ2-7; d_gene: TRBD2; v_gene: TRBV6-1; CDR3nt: TGTGCCAGCAGTGAAGGCGGGAGACTACCGGGACTAGCGGGAATGTGGCAGTACTTC; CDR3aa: CASSEGGRLPGLAGMWQYF
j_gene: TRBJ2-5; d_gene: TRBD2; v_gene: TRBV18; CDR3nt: TGTGCCAGCTCACGGACTAGCGGCCAAGAGACCCAGTACTTC; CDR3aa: CASSRTSGQETQYF
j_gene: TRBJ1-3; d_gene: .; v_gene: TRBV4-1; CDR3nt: TGCGCCAGCAGCAGCGTAGGGGCTGGAAACACCATATATTTT; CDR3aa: CASSSVGAGNTIYF
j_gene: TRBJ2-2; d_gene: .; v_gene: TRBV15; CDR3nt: TGTGCCACCAGCAGAGATTTAGCGAAGGAGCTGTTTTTT; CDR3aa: CATSRDLAKELFF
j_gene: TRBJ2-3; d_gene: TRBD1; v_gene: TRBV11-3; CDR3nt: TGTGCCAGCAGCTTTGGACAGGGAACAGATACGCAGTATTTT; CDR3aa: CASSFGQGTDTQYF
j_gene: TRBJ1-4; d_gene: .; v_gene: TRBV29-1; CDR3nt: TGCAGCGTAGCCCCGGTCTTAGGAGACGAAAAACTGTTTTTT; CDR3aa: CSVAPVLGDEKLFF
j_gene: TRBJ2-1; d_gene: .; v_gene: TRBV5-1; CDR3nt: TGCGCCAGCAGCGTCCGAGGAGATGAGCAGTTCTTC; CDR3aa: CASSVRGDEQFF
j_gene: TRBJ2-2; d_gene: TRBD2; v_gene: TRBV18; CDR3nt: TGTGCCAGCTCACTGAGACTAGCGGGCAGCGGGGACACCGGGGAGCTGTTTTTT; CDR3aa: CASSLRLAGSGDTGELFF
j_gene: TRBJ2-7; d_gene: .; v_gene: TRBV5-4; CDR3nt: TGTGCCAGCAGCCAGCAGGCAGGGTCATCCTACGAGCAGTACTTC; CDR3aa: CASSQQAGSSYEQYF
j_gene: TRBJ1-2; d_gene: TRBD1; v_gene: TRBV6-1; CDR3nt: TGTGCCAGCAGTGAGGACAGGCTCCCTAACTATGGCTACACCTTC; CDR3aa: CASSEDRLPNYGYTF
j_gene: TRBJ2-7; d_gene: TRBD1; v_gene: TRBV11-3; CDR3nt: TGTGCCAGCAGCTTAGGTGGACAGGGAAGCTACGAGCAGTACTTC; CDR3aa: CASSLGGQGSYEQYF
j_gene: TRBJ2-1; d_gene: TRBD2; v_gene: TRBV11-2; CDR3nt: TGTGCCAGCAGCTTAGTAGTGACCGGGGGGGTTTACAATGAGCAGTTCTTC; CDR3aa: CASSLVVTGGVYNEQFF
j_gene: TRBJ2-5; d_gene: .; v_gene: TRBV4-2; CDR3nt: TGTGCCAGCAGCCAAGGGAGGGGGCTAGCGGGTGGAGAGACCCAGTACTTC; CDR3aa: CASSQGRGLAGGETQYF
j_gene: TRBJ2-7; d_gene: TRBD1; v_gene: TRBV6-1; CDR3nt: TGTGCCAGCAGCGCCGGGACAGATTCCTACGAGCAGTACTTC; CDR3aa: CASSAGTDSYEQYF
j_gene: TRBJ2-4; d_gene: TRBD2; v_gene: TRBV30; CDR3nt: TGTGCCTGGAGTTCGGGACTAGCGACCTCCAAAAACATTCAGTACTTC; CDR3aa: CAWSSGLATSKNIQYF
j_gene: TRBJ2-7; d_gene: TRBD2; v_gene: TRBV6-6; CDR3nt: TGTGCCAGCAGTAACTTAGCGGGAGGTGGTAAGCAGTACTTC; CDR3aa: CASSNLAGGGKQYF
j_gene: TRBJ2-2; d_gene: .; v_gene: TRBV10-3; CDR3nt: TGTGCCACCTGGGGCGTTGGGGGCGCTCAGACCGGGGAGCTGTTTTTT; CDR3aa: CATWGVGGAQTGELFF
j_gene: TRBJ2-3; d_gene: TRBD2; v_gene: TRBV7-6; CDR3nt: TGTGCCAGCAGCTTAATGACGGGAGGGAGAACAGATACGCAGTATTTT; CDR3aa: CASSLMTGGRTDTQYF
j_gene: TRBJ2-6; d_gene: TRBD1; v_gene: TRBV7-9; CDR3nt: TGTGCCAGCCCCCAGGCCGGGACAGAGACCTTTGGGGCCAACGTCCTGACTTTC; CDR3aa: CASPQAGTETFGANVLTF
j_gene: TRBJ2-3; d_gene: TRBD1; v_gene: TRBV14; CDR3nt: TGTGCCAGCAGCCAAGATCGTGGGACAGGAGTCACAGATACGCAGTATTTT; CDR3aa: CASSQDRGTGVTDTQYF
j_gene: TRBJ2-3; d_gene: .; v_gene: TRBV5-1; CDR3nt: TGCGCCAGCAGCTTAGGATATGTGACGGGAGATACGCAGTATTTT; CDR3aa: CASSLGYVTGDTQYF
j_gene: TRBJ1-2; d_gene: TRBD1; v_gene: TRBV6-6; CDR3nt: TGTGCCAGCAGTCGGGGGACAGGAAACTATGGCTACACCTTC; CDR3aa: CASSRGTGNYGYTF